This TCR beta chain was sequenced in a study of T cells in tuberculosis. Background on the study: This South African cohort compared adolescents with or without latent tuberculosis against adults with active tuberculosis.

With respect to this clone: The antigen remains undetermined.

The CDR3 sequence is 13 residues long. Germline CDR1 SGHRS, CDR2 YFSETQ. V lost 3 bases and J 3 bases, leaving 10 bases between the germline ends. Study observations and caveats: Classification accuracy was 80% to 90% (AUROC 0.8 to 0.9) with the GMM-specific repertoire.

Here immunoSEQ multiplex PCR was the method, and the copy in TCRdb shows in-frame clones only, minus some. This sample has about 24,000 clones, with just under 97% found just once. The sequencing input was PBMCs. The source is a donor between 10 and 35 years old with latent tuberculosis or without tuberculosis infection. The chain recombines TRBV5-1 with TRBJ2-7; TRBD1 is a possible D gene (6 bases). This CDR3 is CASSSTGYYEQYF. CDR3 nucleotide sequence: TGCGCCAGCAGCTCAACAGGGTACTACGAGCAGTACTTC.